This T cell receptor beta chain was captured by sequencing in a study of T-cell memory formation after mild COVID-19. TCRdb reanalysed the 5' RACE reads using MiXCR and keeps one entry per CDR3 protein. Of 250,000 to 300,000 distinct CDR3 sequences in the sample, around 15% were seen once. Germline CDR1 MGHDK, CDR2 SYGVNS. V was clipped by 3 bases and J by 4 bases, with 18 bases between them. The CDR3 runs 16 residues. This clonotype appeared once. The J gene is TRBJ1-2, the V gene TRBV25-1, with D maybe TRBD1 (6 bases). The receptor was isolated from a man aged 18 to 29 who had mild COVID-19 (a few samples of this study predate the infection). Cell type and time point are not known. The sample was PBMCs or a T cell subset sorted from them (not recorded which). CDR3 region: CASSDVRAGEVYGYTF. CDR3 bases: TGTGCCAGCAGTGACGTCCGGGCAGGGGAAGTCTATGGCTACACCTTC.